The rows below give T cell receptor beta chains drawn from one sample of a study of T cells after yellow fever vaccination. From the 5' RACE reads, TCRdb called clonotypes with MiXCR, one entry per CDR3 protein. The sample has 50,000 to 65,000 distinct CDR3 sequences, more than 6.5% seen once. Sequences were derived from CD8+ T cells not binding an NS4B(214-222) dextramer, sorted from PBMCs, sampled more than 40 days after the first yellow fever vaccination. The receptors stem from a man in his late teens or twenties who received the YFV17D yellow fever vaccine. The conserved cysteine and the conserved F or W are not part of the CDR3 here. The order of the fields is clone size, J gene, V gene, CDR3 length, CDR3 protein. The size of a clone is reported for some rows only, either as once, few or many, or as a class for expanded clones.

.	TRBJ2-5	TRBV5-5	12	ASSHVTGQETQY
.	TRBJ1-6	TRBV6-5	13	ASSYSGGAVSPLH
.	TRBJ1-5	TRBV23-1	12	ASILAGGDQPQH
few	TRBJ2-1	TRBV5-4	12	ASSFDHDPNEQF
many	TRBJ1-2	TRBV25-1	16	ASSASGILSGAYYGYT
few	TRBJ2-3	TRBV2	13	ASSEPSTSTDTQY
many	TRBJ1-1	TRBV6-5	13	ASSYSDRGGTEAF
few	TRBJ1-5	TRBV29-1	11	SVGQISNQPQH
.	TRBJ2-5	TRBV13	10	ASSWGFETQY
.	TRBJ2-7	TRBV4-3	14	ASSQDGGQGSYEQY
.	TRBJ2-7	TRBV18	11	ASSLGTGSEQY
many	TRBJ2-1	TRBV29-1	12	SVGGTVAGNEQF
.	TRBJ2-1	TRBV6-1	12	ASSSRGIYNEQF
many	TRBJ1-1	TRBV4-2	14	ASSQENGGGHTEAF
.	TRBJ2-7	TRBV5-3	12	ARSPRGAMAEQY
.	TRBJ2-5	TRBV4-2	15	ASSHVPGTGGTETQY
.	TRBJ1-2	TRBV29-1	11	SGWTGGHYGYT
few	TRBJ1-5	TRBV6-1	13	ASSPGGRGNQPQH
many	TRBJ2-7	TRBV28	13	ASSPRRRASYEQY
many	TRBJ2-1	TRBV5-1	12	ASSSAQLADEQF
many	TRBJ2-1	TRBV5-1	12	ASSVDERGDEQF
.	TRBJ2-3	TRBV4-3	16	ASSRMIPGTGQPDTQY
.	TRBJ2-3	TRBV27	15	ASSSPWTSGGGYTQY
many	TRBJ2-3	TRBV29-1	11	SVDISRPDTQY
many	TRBJ2-1	TRBV7-3	11	ASSLTYGDEQF
many	TRBJ2-1	TRBV29-1	11	SVGTGSYNEQF
many	TRBJ2-1	TRBV30	11	AWTQGGGHEQF
few	TRBJ1-2	TRBV13	13	ASSPPTGGYYGYT
many	TRBJ2-2	TRBV29-1	11	SVEEALTGELF
.	TRBJ2-2	TRBV11-1	17	ASSSTDPPDTANTGELF
many	TRBJ2-2	TRBV6-4	11	ASSDGDTGELF
many	TRBJ2-1	TRBV4-3	15	ASSQWFGGAYGNEQF
few	TRBJ1-1	TRBV4-1	12	ASSIRQGGTEAF
many	TRBJ2-5	TRBV9	13	ASSVGTSDKETQY
few	TRBJ1-3	TRBV7-2	13	ASSLDRVVGNTIY
many	TRBJ2-7	TRBV18	17	ASSPRGFFPPTTLYEQY
many	TRBJ1-3	TRBV4-1	13	ASSQPGASGNTIY
few	TRBJ2-5	TRBV6-5	13	ASSYSAADQETQY
many	TRBJ2-7	TRBV6-5	14	ASSYGDGEKGYEQY
.	TRBJ2-7	TRBV5-1	15	ASSFKGPQLSSYEQY
many	TRBJ1-4	TRBV4-3	15	ASSQETRGQSNEKLF
many	TRBJ2-3	TRBV29-1	12	SVEAVEAGITQY
many	TRBJ2-1	TRBV5-1	13	ASRIKYPGYNEQF
few	TRBJ1-5	TRBV6-2/TRBV6-3	13	ASSYLDSSNQPQH
many	TRBJ1-4	TRBV7-2	14	ASSIRTRASNEKLF
many	TRBJ1-1	TRBV7-2	13	ASSLVRGRGTEAF
many	TRBJ1-5	TRBV29-1	12	SVPGRNSNQPQH
few	TRBJ1-6	TRBV7-6	15	ASSLKQGASYNSPLH
many	TRBJ1-1	TRBV28	12	ASSMTVMNTEAF
many	TRBJ1-4	TRBV4-3	15	ASSQDDSYATNEKLF
many	TRBJ2-5	TRBV5-1	14	ASSPMTSGVQETQY
.	TRBJ2-1	TRBV7-2	14	ASSSLAGGGHNEQF
many	TRBJ1-3	TRBV4-1	14	ASSQGTDHSGNTIY